A selection of T cell receptor beta chains follows, all from one sample in a study of blood T cell repertoires in COVID-19. TCRdb keeps only in-frame clones here, not all; method: immunoSEQ multiplex PCR. The sample contains some 200,000 clones, around 90% of which appear only once. The sequenced sample was PBMCs or T cells enriched from blood (not recorded which). The origin of the receptors is a man in his thirties or forties in a cohort exposed to, infected with or recovered from COVID-19 (not recorded which). Both conserved end residues are part of each CDR3. The D gene is left open where the match is weak. The size entry is marked missing in some rows and otherwise reads once, few, many or a size class.

>TRBV12-5|NA|TRBJ1-2|NA
CASGFSGGGYTF
TGTGCTAGTGGTTTTTCGGGAGGTGGCTACACCTTC
>TRBV28|NA|TRBJ2-7|TRBD2
CASSTSGYEQYF
TGTGCCAGCAGTACTAGCGGCTACGAGCAGTACTTC
>TRBV11-2|few|TRBJ2-1|TRBD2
CASSPQGLADYLVGNEQFF
TGTGCCAGCAGCCCCCAAGGACTAGCGGATTATCTCGTGGGGAATGAGCAGTTCTTC
>TRBV28|NA|TRBJ1-1|TRBD1
CASSLPPGQGLNTEAFF
TGTGCCAGCAGTTTACCGCCGGGACAGGGGCTGAACACTGAAGCTTTCTTT
>TRBV7-9|NA|TRBJ1-2|TRBD1
CASSHFDREDGYTF
TGTGCCAGCAGCCATTTTGACAGGGAGGATGGCTACACCTTC
>TRBV5-8|NA|TRBJ2-3|NA
CASSLVGSGTDTQYF
TGTGCCAGCAGCTTGGTAGGCAGCGGAACAGATACGCAGTATTTT
>TRBV28|NA|TRBJ2-4|TRBD2
CASSFLAGGPENIQYF
TGTGCCAGCAGTTTCCTAGCGGGAGGGCCAGAAAACATTCAGTACTTC
>TRBV28|NA|TRBJ1-2|TRBD1
CASQGTEDGYTF
TGTGCCAGCCAAGGGACAGAGGATGGCTACACCTTC
>TRBV27|NA|TRBJ2-1|TRBD2
CASSLSGAGSYNEQFF
TGTGCCAGCAGTTTGTCAGGAGCGGGATCCTACAATGAGCAGTTCTTC
>TRBV15|NA|TRBJ1-1|TRBD1
CATSRDRTGAFF
TGTGCCACCAGCAGAGATAGGACAGGGGCTTTCTTT
>TRBV19|NA|TRBJ2-1|NA
CATSLALYNEQFF
TGTGCCACCTCGCTAGCACTCTACAATGAGCAGTTCTTC
>TRBV15|NA|TRBJ2-2|TRBD1
CATSRGRQGAVTGELFF
TGTGCCACCAGCAGAGGTCGACAGGGGGCGGTCACCGGGGAGCTGTTTTTT
>TRBV7-6|NA|TRBJ2-1|TRBD2
CASSSAGSGVYNEQFF
TGTGCCAGCAGCTCAGCGGGGTCGGGAGTCTACAATGAGCAGTTCTTC
>TRBV27|NA|TRBJ1-5|NA
CASSLSSYSNQPQHF
TGTGCCAGCAGTTTATCCAGTTATAGCAATCAGCCCCAGCATTTT
>TRBV6-4|NA|TRBJ2-1|TRBD1
CASSETTGTGGHEQFF
TGTGCCAGCAGTGAAACAACCGGGACAGGGGGCCATGAGCAGTTCTTC
>TRBV19|NA|TRBJ2-2|NA
CATRGSPGELFF
TGTGCCACCAGGGGTTCTCCCGGGGAGCTGTTTTTT
>TRBV15|NA|TRBJ2-7|NA
CATSRGRDSYEQYF
TGTGCCACCAGCAGAGGTCGGGACTCCTACGAGCAGTACTTC
>TRBV19|NA|TRBJ1-5|NA
CASKESWYVNQPQHF
TGTGCCAGTAAAGAGAGCTGGTACGTCAATCAGCCCCAGCATTTT
>TRBV5-4|NA|TRBJ2-7|NA
CASSLDPVGYEQYF
TGTGCCAGCAGCTTGGATCCGGTTGGCTACGAGCAGTACTTC
>TRBV10-1|NA|TRBJ2-3|TRBD2
CASSEGLAGVFSTDTQYF
TGCGCCAGCAGTGAGGGACTAGCGGGCGTTTTTAGCACAGATACGCAGTATTTT
>TRBV2|NA|TRBJ2-1|NA
CASPSEGGYNEQFF
TGTGCCAGCCCGTCCGAGGGAGGATACAATGAGCAGTTCTTC
>TRBV27|NA|TRBJ2-7|TRBD1
CASSPTGTGRYEQYF
TGTGCCAGCAGTCCGACCGGGACAGGGCGCTACGAGCAGTACTTC
>TRBV11-2|NA|TRBJ2-7|NA
CASSLEVLVAYEQYF
TGTGCCAGCAGCTTAGAAGTTCTTGTGGCTTACGAGCAGTACTTC
>TRBV27|NA|TRBJ2-1|TRBD2
CASSGGLAVYNEQFF
TGTGCCAGCAGTGGGGGACTAGCGGTGTACAATGAGCAGTTCTTC
>TRBV9|NA|TRBJ2-2|TRBD2
CASSFRGTSGSEGELFF
TGTGCCAGCAGCTTTCGTGGGACTAGCGGGAGCGAAGGGGAGCTGTTTTTT
>TRBV3-1/TRBV3-2|NA|TRBJ2-6|TRBD1
CASSPHPGQGSSGANVLTF
TGTGCCAGCAGCCCCCACCCGGGACAGGGAAGCTCTGGGGCCAACGTCCTGACTTTC
>TRBV28|NA|TRBJ1-5|TRBD1
CASSLSLRDRGRGLQHF
TGTGCCAGCAGTTTAAGTCTGAGGGACAGGGGGCGCGGGTTACAGCATTTT
>TRBV29-1|once|TRBJ2-2|NA
CSVGLNAGELFF
TGCAGCGTTGGACTAAATGCCGGGGAGCTGTTTTTT
>TRBV7-6|NA|TRBJ2-3|TRBD2
CASSLSSGRATDTQYF
TGTGCCAGCAGCTTATCTAGCGGGAGGGCCACAGATACGCAGTATTTT
>TRBV28|NA|TRBJ1-2|NA
CASSLPFGGIRSYTF
TGTGCCAGCAGCTTACCCTTCGGAGGGATAAGGAGCTACACCTTC
>TRBV24-1|NA|TRBJ2-1|TRBD2
CATSRGGVYYEQFF
TGTGCCACCAGTCGGGGAGGGGTATACTATGAGCAGTTCTTC
>TRBV10-1|many|TRBJ2-1|NA
CASSESGSNEQFF
TGCGCCAGCAGTGAGTCGGGCAGCAATGAGCAGTTCTTC
>TRBV27|NA|TRBJ2-4|TRBD1
CASSLTGGNIQYF
TGTGCCAGCAGTTTAACAGGGGGGAACATTCAGTACTTC
>TRBV4-2|NA|TRBJ2-7|TRBD2
CASSPSGTSAYEQYF
TGTGCCAGCAGCCCGTCCGGGACTAGCGCCTACGAGCAGTACTTC
>TRBV5-1|NA|TRBJ2-5|TRBD2
CASSLVVGSGRAWNNEETQYF
TGCGCCAGCAGCTTGGTGGTCGGGAGCGGGAGGGCCTGGAACAACGAAGAGACCCAGTACTTC
>TRBV29-1|NA|TRBJ2-5|TRBD1
CSVRTGGWETQYF
TGCAGCGTTAGGACAGGGGGCTGGGAGACCCAGTACTTC
>TRBV28|NA|TRBJ2-1|TRBD2
CASSLSGRAHNEQFF
TGTGCCAGCAGTCTCAGCGGGAGGGCCCACAATGAGCAGTTCTTC
>TRBV13|NA|TRBJ1-1|NA
CASSRLDTEAFF
TGTGCCAGCAGCCGACTCGACACTGAAGCTTTCTTT
>TRBV24-1|NA|TRBJ2-5|NA
CATSEPDRQETQYF
TGTGCCACCAGTGAGCCTGACAGACAAGAGACCCAGTACTTC
>TRBV7-3|NA|TRBJ2-2|TRBD2
CASSLSGGRNTGELFF
TGTGCCAGCAGCTTATCTGGCGGGAGGAACACCGGGGAGCTGTTTTTT
>TRBV9|NA|TRBJ2-7|NA
CASSVGAGPYEQYF
TGTGCCAGCAGCGTAGGAGCGGGCCCCTACGAGCAGTACTTC
>TRBV4-2|NA|TRBJ1-3|NA
CASSQDPGSFSGNTIYF
TGTGCCAGCAGCCAAGACCCAGGGTCCTTCTCTGGAAACACCATATATTTT
>TRBV19|NA|TRBJ1-5|NA
CASSIVPGSNQPQHF
TGTGCCAGTAGTATTGTGCCAGGGAGCAATCAGCCCCAGCATTTT
>TRBV7-2|NA|TRBJ2-7|NA
CASSIGGLSSYEQYF
TGTGCCAGCAGCATCGGAGGACTCTCCTCCTACGAGCAGTACTTC
>TRBV5-1|NA|TRBJ2-7|NA
CASSLGVAFSYEQYF
TGCGCCAGCAGCTTAGGGGTAGCCTTCTCCTACGAGCAGTACTTC
>TRBV7-9|NA|TRBJ1-2|NA
CASSLSLYIPQAGYTF
TGTGCCAGCAGCTTAAGTTTGTACATACCACAAGCGGGCTACACCTTC
>TRBV24-1|NA|TRBJ2-6|NA
CATSDSITGNAGANVLTF
TGTGCCACCAGTGATTCTATCACAGGGAACGCTGGGGCCAACGTCCTGACTTTC
>TRBV11-2|NA|TRBJ2-2|TRBD2
CASSTSGSVLFF
TGTGCCAGCAGCACGAGCGGGAGTGTGCTGTTTTTT
>TRBV15|NA|TRBJ2-2|NA
CATSRDMRAQHGTNTGELFF
TGTGCCACCAGCAGAGATATGAGGGCCCAACACGGGACGAACACCGGGGAGCTGTTTTTT
>TRBV7-3|NA|TRBJ2-1|NA
CASSLIPGSSYEQFF
TGTGCCAGCAGCTTAATCCCCGGGAGCTCTTATGAGCAGTTCTTC
>TRBV28|NA|TRBJ2-5|NA
CASIKGLWETQYF
TGTGCCAGCATAAAGGGGTTATGGGAGACCCAGTACTTC
>TRBV6-6|few|TRBJ2-1|NA
CASSYRGGSNQNEQFF
TGTGCCAGCAGTTACCGCGGGGGCAGTAATCAAAATGAGCAGTTCTTC
>TRBV24-1|NA|TRBJ2-1|NA
CATSGAGYNEQFF
TGTGCCACCAGTGGTGCGGGCTACAATGAGCAGTTCTTC
>TRBV4-3|NA|TRBJ2-7|NA
CASSQDLSAGQLVNYEQYF
TGCGCCAGCAGCCAAGATCTTTCTGCAGGTCAACTAGTGAACTACGAGCAGTACTTC
>TRBV29-1|NA|TRBJ1-4|NA
CSVEGPGWETTNEKLFF
TGCAGCGTTGAAGGCCCCGGGTGGGAGACAACTAATGAAAAACTGTTTTTT
>TRBV28|NA|TRBJ2-5|TRBD2
CASSFFAGGETQYF
TGTGCCAGCAGTTTTTTTGCGGGAGGAGAGACCCAGTACTTC
>TRBV3-1/TRBV3-2|NA|TRBJ1-4|NA
CASRADISTGRRSDEKLFF
TGTGCCAGCAGAGCGGATATATCTACAGGGCGAAGGTCTGATGAAAAACTGTTTTTT
>TRBV7-2|NA|TRBJ1-4|NA
CASSLAGRNNNEKLFF
TGTGCCAGCAGCTTGGCGGGGCGGAACAATAATGAAAAACTGTTTTTT
>TRBV4-1|few|TRBJ2-1|TRBD1
CASSQPTGGGEQFF
TGCGCCAGCAGCCAACCGACAGGGGGCGGTGAGCAGTTCTTC